This T cell receptor beta chain was profiled in a study of cytomegalovirus exposure and HLA in healthy donors. Germline lookup yields CDR1 SEHNR and CDR2 FQNEAQ (reference sequence). The germline V and J ends were trimmed by 5 bases and 10 bases, with 15 bases remaining between them. This CDR3 is built from 13 residues. With 60 Vbeta and 13 Jbeta primers, the PCR was carried out. Profiled with immunoSEQ multiplex PCR; TCRdb holds only in-frame clones, not every one. The data show 120,000 or so clones, approximately 80% seen once. Material: PBMCs. V usage is TRBV7-9 and J usage is TRBJ2-1; D uncertain. The receptor comes from a man younger than 30 in good health and CMV-seronegative. DNA for the CDR3: TGTGCCAGCAGCGCGCCTCACTCGCGGGAGCAGTTCTTC. Protein: CASSAPHSREQFF.